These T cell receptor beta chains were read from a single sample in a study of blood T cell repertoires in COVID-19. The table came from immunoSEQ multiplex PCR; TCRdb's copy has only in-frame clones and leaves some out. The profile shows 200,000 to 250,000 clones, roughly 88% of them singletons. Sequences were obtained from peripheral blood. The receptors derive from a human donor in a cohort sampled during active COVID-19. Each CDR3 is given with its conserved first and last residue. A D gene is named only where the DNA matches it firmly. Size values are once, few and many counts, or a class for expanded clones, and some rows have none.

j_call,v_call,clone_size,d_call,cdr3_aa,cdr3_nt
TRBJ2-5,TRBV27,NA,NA,CASSFGRTGAHQETQYF,TGTGCCAGCAGTTTTGGTCGTACGGGAGCCCACCAAGAGACCCAGTACTTC
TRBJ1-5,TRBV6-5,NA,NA,CAISGGNNQPQHF,TGTGCCATCTCTGGGGGGAACAATCAGCCCCAGCATTTT
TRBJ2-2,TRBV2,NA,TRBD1,CASSGQGRTGELFF,TGTGCCAGCAGTGGACAGGGACGCACCGGGGAGCTGTTTTTT
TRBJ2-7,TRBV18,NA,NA,CASSPMGEGREQYF,TGTGCCAGCTCACCAATGGGCGAGGGGAGGGAGCAGTACTTC
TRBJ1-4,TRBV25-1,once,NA,CASPRTYTNEKLFF,TGTGCCAGCCCCAGGACATACACTAATGAAAAACTGTTTTTT
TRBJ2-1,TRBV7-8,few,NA,CASTSQGILYNEQFF,TGTGCCAGCACCTCCCAGGGGATACTCTACAATGAGCAGTTCTTC
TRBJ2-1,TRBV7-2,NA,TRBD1,CASRYGTGIYNEQFF,TGTGCCAGCAGATACGGGACAGGGATCTACAATGAGCAGTTCTTC
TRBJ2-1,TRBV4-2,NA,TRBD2,CASSLGLAGYNEQFF,TGTGCCAGCAGCCTGGGACTAGCGGGTTACAATGAGCAGTTCTTC
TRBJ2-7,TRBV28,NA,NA,CASRNQGYEQYF,TGTGCCAGCAGAAACCAGGGGTACGAGCAGTACTTC
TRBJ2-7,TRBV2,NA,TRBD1,CASSEGGTATYEQYF,TGTGCCAGCAGTGAAGGGGGGACAGCAACCTACGAGCAGTACTTC
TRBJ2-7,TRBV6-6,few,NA,CASSHRGGADHEQYF,TGTGCCAGCAGTCACAGGGGGGGGGCGGATCACGAGCAGTACTTC
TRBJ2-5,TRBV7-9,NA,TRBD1,CASSSAGRGQLTQYF,TGTGCCAGCAGCTCTGCCGGCAGGGGGCAATTGACCCAGTACTTC
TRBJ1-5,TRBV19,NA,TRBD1,CASSNPGQYQPQHF,TGTGCCAGTAGTAACCCGGGACAGTATCAGCCCCAGCATTTT
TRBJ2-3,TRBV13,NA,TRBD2,CASSHLGTSGIEADTQYF,TGTGCCAGCAGCCACTTGGGGACTAGCGGGATTGAGGCAGATACGCAGTATTTT
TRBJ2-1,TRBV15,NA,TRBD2,CATSRTGLAGLTYNEQFF,TGTGCCACCAGCAGAACGGGACTAGCGGGGCTAACCTACAATGAGCAGTTCTTC
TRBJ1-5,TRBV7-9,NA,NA,CASSSPPLGTKKQPQHF,TGTGCCAGCAGCTCCCCTCCCCTGGGGACTAAGAAACAGCCCCAGCATTTT
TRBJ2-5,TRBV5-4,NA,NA,CASSRDTAGKTQYF,TGTGCCAGCAGCCGCGACACCGCAGGGAAGACCCAGTACTTC
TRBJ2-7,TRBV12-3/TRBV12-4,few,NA,CASSLGYRYEQYF,TGTGCCAGCAGTTTAGGCTACCGGTACGAGCAGTACTTC
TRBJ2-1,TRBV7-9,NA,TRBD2,CASSLGLADSYNEQFF,TGTGCCAGCAGCTTAGGACTAGCGGACTCCTACAATGAGCAGTTCTTC
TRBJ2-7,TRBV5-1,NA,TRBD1,CASSLEGQGVLYEQYF,TGCGCCAGCAGCTTGGAGGGACAGGGGGTCCTCTACGAGCAGTACTTC
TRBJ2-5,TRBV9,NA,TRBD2,CASSGVAGSNQETQYF,TGTGCCAGCAGCGGAGTAGCGGGGTCGAATCAAGAGACCCAGTACTTC
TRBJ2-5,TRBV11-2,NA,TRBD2,CARKAGLAGETQYF,TGTGCCAGAAAGGCGGGACTAGCGGGAGAGACCCAGTACTTC
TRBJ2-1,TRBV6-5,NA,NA,CASSYSGGHEQFF,TGTGCCAGCAGTTACTCGGGGGGGCATGAGCAGTTCTTC
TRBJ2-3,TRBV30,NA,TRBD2,CAWSVTGGADTQYF,TGTGCCTGGAGTGTAACGGGGGGGGCAGATACGCAGTATTTT
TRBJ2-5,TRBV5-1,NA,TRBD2,CASSQLAGRETQYF,TGCGCCAGCAGCCAACTAGCGGGGCGAGAGACCCAGTACTTC